The source of this TCR beta chain is a study of beta chain features in type 1 diabetes. Study-wide findings and caveats: Type 1 diabetes patients had moderately but significantly shorter TCRB CDR3s in all four CD4+ subsets. When cDNA is sequenced, cells with high TCR expression could be over-represented.

A few counts support this clone. What it binds is not known. V lost 8 bases, J lost 3 bases, and 12 bases lay in between. The CDR3 is 12 residues long. Germline values: CDR1 SQVTM, CDR2 ANQGSEA. Sequencing targeted expressed TCRB transcripts, as all isolated RNA had been reverse transcribed. TCRdb keeps only in-frame clones here, not all; method: immunoSEQ multiplex PCR. The sample lists nearly 700,000 clones, roughly 13% occurring once. The gene calls are TRBV29-1 and TRBJ2-3; weak D call: TRBD2 (7 bases). The source is a man younger than 35 with type 1 diabetes. The sequenced sample was naive CD4+ T cells from blood. The CDR3 DNA follows: TGCAGCTGGGAGGGGGGTACAGATACGCAGTATTTT. Amino acid sequence: CSWEGGTDTQYF.